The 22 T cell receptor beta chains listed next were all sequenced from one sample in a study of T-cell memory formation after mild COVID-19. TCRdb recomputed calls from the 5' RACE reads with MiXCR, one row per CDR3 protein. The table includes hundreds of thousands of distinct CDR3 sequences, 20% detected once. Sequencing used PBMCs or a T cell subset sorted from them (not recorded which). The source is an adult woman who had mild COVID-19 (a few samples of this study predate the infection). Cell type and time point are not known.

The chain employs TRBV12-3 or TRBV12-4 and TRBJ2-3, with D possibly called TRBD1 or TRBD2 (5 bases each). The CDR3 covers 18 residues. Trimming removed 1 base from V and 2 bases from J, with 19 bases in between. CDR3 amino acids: CASSLVGVVLGFTDTQYF. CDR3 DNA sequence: TGTGCCAGCAGTTTAGTAGGGGTGGTACTAGGCTTCACAGATACGCAGTATTTT.

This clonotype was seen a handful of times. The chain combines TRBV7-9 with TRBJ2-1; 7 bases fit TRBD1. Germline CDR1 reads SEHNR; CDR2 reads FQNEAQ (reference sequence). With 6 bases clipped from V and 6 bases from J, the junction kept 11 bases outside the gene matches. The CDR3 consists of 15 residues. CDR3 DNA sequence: TGTGCCAGCAGTTATAAACAGGGGCTGGGCAATGAGCAGTTCTTC. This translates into CASSYKQGLGNEQFF.

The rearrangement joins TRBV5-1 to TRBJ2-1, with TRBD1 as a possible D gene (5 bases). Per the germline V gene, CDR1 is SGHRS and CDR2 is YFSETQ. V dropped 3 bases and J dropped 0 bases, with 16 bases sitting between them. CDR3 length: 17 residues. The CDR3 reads CASSSYPTDFSYNEQFF. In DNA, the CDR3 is TGCGCCAGCAGCTCATATCCGACAGACTTCTCCTACAATGAGCAGTTCTTC.

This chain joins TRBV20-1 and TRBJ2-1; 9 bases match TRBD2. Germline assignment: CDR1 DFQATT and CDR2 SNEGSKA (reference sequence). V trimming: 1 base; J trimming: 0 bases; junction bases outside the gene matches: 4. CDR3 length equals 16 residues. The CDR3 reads CSARVLAGRSYNEQFF. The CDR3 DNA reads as TGCAGTGCTAGAGTACTAGCGGGCCGCTCCTACAATGAGCAGTTCTTC.

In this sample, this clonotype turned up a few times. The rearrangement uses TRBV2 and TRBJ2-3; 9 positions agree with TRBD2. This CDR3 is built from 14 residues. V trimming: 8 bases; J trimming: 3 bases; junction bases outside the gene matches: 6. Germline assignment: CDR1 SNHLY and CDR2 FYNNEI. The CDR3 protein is CASSSGVTTDTQYF. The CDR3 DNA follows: TGTGCCAGCTCTAGCGGGGTGACAACAGATACGCAGTATTTT.

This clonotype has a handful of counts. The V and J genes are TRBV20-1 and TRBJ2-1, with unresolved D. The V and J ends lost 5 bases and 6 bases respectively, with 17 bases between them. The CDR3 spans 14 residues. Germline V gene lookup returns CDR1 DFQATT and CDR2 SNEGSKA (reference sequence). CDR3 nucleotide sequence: TGCAGTGCTTTGTCTGACCCCCCGGGCAATGAGCAGTTCTTC. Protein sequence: CSALSDPPGNEQFF.

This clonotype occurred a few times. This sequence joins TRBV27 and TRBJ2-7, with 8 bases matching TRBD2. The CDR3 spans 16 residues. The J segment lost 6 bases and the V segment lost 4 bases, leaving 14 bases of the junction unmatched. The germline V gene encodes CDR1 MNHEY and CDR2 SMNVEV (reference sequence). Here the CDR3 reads CASSWQSSGSLGEQYF. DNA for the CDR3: TGTGCCAGCAGTTGGCAATCCAGCGGGAGTCTGGGCGAGCAGTACTTC.

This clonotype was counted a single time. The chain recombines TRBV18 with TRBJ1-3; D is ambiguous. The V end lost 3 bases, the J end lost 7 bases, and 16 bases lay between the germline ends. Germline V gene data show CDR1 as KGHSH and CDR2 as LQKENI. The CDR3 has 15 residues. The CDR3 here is CASSPTRQVPNTIYF. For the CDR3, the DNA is TGTGCCAGCTCACCTACTCGGCAGGTCCCCAACACCATATATTTT.

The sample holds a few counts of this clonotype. The CDR3 region has the DNA TGCAGTGCCCAAAGGGCACTTTTGAACACTGAAGCTTTCTTT. Protein: CSAQRALLNTEAFF. V is TRBV20-1 and J is TRBJ1-1; D unclear. CDR3 length equals 14 residues. Germline loops: CDR1 DFQATT, CDR2 SNEGSKA (reference sequence). V dropped 6 bases and J dropped 0 bases, with 14 bases sitting between them.

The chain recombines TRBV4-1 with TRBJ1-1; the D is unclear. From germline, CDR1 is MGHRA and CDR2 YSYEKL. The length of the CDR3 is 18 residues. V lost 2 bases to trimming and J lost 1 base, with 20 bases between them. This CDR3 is CASSQNPEVLGENTEAFF. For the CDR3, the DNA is TGCGCCAGCAGCCAAAATCCGGAGGTTTTAGGTGAGAACACTGAAGCTTTCTTT.

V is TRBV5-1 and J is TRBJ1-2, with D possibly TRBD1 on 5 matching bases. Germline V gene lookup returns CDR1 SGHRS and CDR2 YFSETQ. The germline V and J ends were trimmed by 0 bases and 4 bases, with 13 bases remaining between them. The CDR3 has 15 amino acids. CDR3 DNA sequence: TGCGCCAGCAGCTTGGACCAGGGCCCTCTCTATGGCTACACCTTC. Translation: CASSLDQGPLYGYTF.

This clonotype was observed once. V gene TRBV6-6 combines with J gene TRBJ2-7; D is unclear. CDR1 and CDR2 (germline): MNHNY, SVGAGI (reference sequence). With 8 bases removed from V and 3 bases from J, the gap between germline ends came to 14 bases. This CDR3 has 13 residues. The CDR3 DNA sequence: TGTGCCAGCCGGATTTGGGTAAACTACGAGCAGTACTTC. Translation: CASRIWVNYEQYF.

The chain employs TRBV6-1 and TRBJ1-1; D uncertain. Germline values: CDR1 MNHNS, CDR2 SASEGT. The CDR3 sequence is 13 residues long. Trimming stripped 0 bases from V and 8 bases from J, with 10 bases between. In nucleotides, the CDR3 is TGTGCCAGCAGTGAAGCGCTTCCCGGGGAAGCTTTCTTT. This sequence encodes CASSEALPGEAFF.

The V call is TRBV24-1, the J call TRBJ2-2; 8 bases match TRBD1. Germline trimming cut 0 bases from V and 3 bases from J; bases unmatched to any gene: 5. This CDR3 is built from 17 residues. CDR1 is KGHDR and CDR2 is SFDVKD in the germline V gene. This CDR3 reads CATSDLPSTGDTGELFF. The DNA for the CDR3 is TGTGCCACCAGTGATTTGCCCTCGACAGGGGACACCGGGGAGCTGTTTTTT.

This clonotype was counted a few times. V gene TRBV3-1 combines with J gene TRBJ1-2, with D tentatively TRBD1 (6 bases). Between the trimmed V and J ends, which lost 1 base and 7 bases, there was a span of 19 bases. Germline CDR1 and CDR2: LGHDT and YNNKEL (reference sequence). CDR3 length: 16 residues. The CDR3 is CASSQGTGGPGFGYTF. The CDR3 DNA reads TGTGCCAGCAGCCAAGGGACGGGGGGCCCCGGGTTTGGCTACACCTTC.

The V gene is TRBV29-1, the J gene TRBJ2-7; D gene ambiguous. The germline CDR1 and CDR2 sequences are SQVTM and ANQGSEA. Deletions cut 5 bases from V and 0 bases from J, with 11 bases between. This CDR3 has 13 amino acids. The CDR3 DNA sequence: TGCAGCGTTCGTCCGTCTCACTCCTACGAGCAGTACTTC. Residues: CSVRPSHSYEQYF.

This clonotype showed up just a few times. The CDR3 reads CASSLGDYSTDTQYF. The DNA for the CDR3 is TGTGCCAGCAGCTTGGGGGACTATTCCACAGATACGCAGTATTTT. The chain links TRBV5-4 to TRBJ2-3; 7 nucleotides align to TRBD2. CDR1 and CDR2 from the germline V gene are SGHNT and YYREEE (reference sequence). The CDR3 loop spans 15 amino acids. J gave up 2 bases and V 0 bases, and 3 bases lay outside the gene matches.

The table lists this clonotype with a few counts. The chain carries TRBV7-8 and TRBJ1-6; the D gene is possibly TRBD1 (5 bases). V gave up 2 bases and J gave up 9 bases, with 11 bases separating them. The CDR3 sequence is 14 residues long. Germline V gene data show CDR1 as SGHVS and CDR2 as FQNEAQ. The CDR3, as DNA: TGTGCCAGCAGCTTACCAGGGTCTCTTTCACCCCTCCACTTT. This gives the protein CASSLPGSLSPLHF. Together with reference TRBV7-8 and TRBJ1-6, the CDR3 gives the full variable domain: GAGVSQSPRYKVAKRGQDVALRCDPISGHVSLFWYQQALGQGPEFLTYFQNEAQLDKSGLPSDRFFAERPEGSVSTLKIQRTQQEDSAVYLCASSLPGSLSPLHFGNGTRLTVT.

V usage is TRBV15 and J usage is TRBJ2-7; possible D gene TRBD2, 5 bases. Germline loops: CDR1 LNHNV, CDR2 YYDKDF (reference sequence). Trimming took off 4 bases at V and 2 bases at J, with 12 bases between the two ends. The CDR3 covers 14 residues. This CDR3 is CATSKEVGTYEQYF. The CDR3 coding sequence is TGTGCCACCAGCAAGGAAGTCGGGACCTACGAGCAGTACTTC. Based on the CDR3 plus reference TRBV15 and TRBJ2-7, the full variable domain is DAMVIQNPRYQVTQFGKPVTLSCSQTLNHNVMYWYQQKSSQAPKLLFHYYDKDFNNEADTPDNFQSRRPNTSFCFLDIRSPGLGDTAMYLCATSKEVGTYEQYFGPGTRLTVT.

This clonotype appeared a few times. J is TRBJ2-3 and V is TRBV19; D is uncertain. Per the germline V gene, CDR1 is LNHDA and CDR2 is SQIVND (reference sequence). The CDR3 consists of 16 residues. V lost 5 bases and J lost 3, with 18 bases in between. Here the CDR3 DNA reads TGTGCCAGTAGTGTTTCAAGGTACCTTGGGACAGATACGCAGTATTTT. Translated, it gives CASSVSRYLGTDTQYF.

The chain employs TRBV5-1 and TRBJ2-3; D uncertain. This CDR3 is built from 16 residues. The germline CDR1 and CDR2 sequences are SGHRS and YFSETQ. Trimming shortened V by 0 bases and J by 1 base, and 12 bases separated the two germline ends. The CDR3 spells CASSLGLPERTDTQYF. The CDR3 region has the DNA TGCGCCAGCAGCTTGGGACTCCCGGAACGCACAGATACGCAGTATTTT. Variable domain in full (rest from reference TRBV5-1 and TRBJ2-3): KAGVTQTPRYLIKTRGQQVTLSCSPISGHRSVSWYQQTPGQGLQFLFEYFSETQRNKGNFPGRFSGRQFSNSRSEMNVSTLELGDSALYLCASSLGLPERTDTQYFGPGTRLTVL.

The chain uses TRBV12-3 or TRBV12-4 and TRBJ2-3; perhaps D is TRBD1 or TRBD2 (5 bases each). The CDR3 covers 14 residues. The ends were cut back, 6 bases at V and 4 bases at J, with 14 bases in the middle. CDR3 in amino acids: CASSNGASPDTQYF. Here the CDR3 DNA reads TGTGCCAGCAGCAATGGGGCTAGCCCAGATACGCAGTATTTT.